What follows are 6 T cell receptor beta chains derived from one specimen sequenced in a study of tissue T cells after allogeneic stem cell transplantation. The protocol was immunoSEQ multiplex PCR, while the TCRdb copy is restricted to in-frame clones and leaves out a portion. The sample has roughly 3,200 clones; over 45% are singletons. The time point: mouse harvest day 14 after allogeneic transplant. The graft held 10^6 splenic CD5+ T cells and 10^7 T-cell-depleted bone marrow cells. The sequenced sample consisted of gut tissue. Receptors originate from a female BALB/c mouse given C57BL/6 T cells with graft-versus-host disease after an allogeneic hematopoietic cell transplant.

This clone is judged medium-sized (0.01 to 0.1%). Gene names refer to mouse genes. With the read ending 1 residue before the CDR3 end, the germline J gene is used to fill in that end. This chain links TRBV26 with TRBJ1-4; D is unresolved. Trimming left V 4 bases short and J 0 bases short, with 9 bases between. CDR1 and CDR2 from the germline V gene are KGHPV and FQNQEV (reference sequence). The CDR3 is 15 amino acids. The CDR3 here is CASSPTEISNERLFF. The CDR3 DNA, read in part, is TGTGCCAGCAGTCCCACTGAAATTTCCAACGAAAGATTATTT.

This clone is large by share. The genes and germline here are from mouse. The sequenced fragment ends 1 residue before the CDR3 boundary, so the rest is inferred from the germline J gene. The chain has TRBV29 and TRBJ2-1, with D perhaps TRBD1 (6 bases). There are 14 residues in the CDR3. Trimming took 1 base from V and 7 from J, leaving 11 bases between them. Germline V gene lookup returns CDR1 MSHET and CDR2 SYDVDS. The sequenced CDR3 bases are TGTGCTAGCAGTTTATGGCAGGGGCGGGCTGAGCAGTTC. As protein: CASSLWQGRAEQF. The full CDR3 is CASSLWQGRAEQFF.

Comment on this clone: Gene labels here are mouse ones. The read ends 1 residue before the CDR3 terminus; that terminus is restored from the germline J gene. The rearrangement uses TRBV26 and TRBJ2-5; D is perhaps TRBD1 or TRBD2 (5 bases each). The CDR3 length is 13 residues. CDR1 KGHPV and CDR2 FQNQEV come from the germline V gene (reference sequence). V shed 4 bases and J shed 2 bases, with 7 bases lying between them. The chain's CDR3 is CASSRGIQDTQYF. CDR3 DNA, as far as it was read: TGTGCCAGCAGTCGGGGGATCCAAGACACCCAGTAC.

With regard to this clone: Here the gene names and germline are mouse. The missing CDR3 end, 1 residue past where the read stops, is filled in from the germline J gene. The chain links TRBV23 to TRBJ1-1. This CDR3 is built from 15 residues. Germline V CDR1 and CDR2: KGHTA, FQNQQP. CDR3 sequence: CSSSQFGGANTEVFF. CDR3 DNA, as far as it was read: TGCTCCAGCAGTCAATTTGGGGGGGCGAACACAGAAGTCTTC.

In its sample, this clone is medium-sized. Gene names refer to mouse genes. The sequence runs out 1 residue before the end of the CDR3; the remainder is reconstructed from the germline J gene. The V and J genes are TRBV13-2 and TRBJ2-7; 8 bases line up with TRBD2. In germline, CDR1 is NNHNN, CDR2 SYGAGS (reference sequence). V dropped 2 bases and J dropped 7; count of bases not matched to a gene: 2. The CDR3 totals 12 residues. The sequenced CDR3 bases are TGTGCCAGCGGTGACTGGGGGGACGAACAGTAC. Translated, it gives CASGDWGDEQY. The whole CDR3 reads CASGDWGDEQYF.

This clone rates as medium-sized. Genes here carry mouse names. The missing CDR3 end, 1 residue past where the read stops, is filled in from the germline J gene. The chain links TRBV15 to TRBJ1-3; weak D call: TRBD1 (5 bases). CDR3 length equals 14 residues. Germline V CDR1 and CDR2: SGHND, FRSKSL. The V end lost 3 bases, the J end lost 0 bases, and 6 bases lay between the germline ends. CDR3 sequence reads: CASSFGGSGNTLYF. The sequenced CDR3 bases are TGTGCCAGCAGTTTCGGGGGTTCTGGAAATACGCTCTAT.